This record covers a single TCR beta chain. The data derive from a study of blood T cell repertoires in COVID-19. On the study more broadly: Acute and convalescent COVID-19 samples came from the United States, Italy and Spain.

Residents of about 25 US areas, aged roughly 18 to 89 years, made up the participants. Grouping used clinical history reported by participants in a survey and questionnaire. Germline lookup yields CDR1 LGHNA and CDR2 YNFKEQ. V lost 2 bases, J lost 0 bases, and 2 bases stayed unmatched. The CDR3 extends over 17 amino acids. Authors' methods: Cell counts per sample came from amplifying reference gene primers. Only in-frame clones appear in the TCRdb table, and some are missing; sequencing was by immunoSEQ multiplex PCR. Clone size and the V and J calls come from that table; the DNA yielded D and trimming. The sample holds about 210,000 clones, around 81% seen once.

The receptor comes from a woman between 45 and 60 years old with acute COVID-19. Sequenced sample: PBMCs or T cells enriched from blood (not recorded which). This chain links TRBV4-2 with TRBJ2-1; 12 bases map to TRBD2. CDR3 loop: CASSQPGLAGSYNEQFF. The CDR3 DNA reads TGTGCCAGCAGCCAACCGGGACTAGCGGGCTCCTACAATGAGCAGTTCTTC.